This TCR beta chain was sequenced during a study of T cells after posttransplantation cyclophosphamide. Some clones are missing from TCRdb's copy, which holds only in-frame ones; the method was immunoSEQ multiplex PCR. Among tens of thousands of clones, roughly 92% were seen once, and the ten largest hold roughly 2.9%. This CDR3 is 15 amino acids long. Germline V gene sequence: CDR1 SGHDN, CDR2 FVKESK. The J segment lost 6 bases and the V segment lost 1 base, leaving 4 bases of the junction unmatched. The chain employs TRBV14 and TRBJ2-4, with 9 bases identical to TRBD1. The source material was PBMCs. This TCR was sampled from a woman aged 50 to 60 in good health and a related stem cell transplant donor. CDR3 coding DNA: TGTGCCAGCAGCCAAGCTGAGACAGGGGGAAACATTCAGTACTTC. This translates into CASSQAETGGNIQYF. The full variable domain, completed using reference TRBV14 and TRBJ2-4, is EAGVTQFPSHSVIEKGQTVTLRCDPISGHDNLYWYRRVMGKEIKFLLHFVKESKQDESGMPNNRFLAERTGGTYSTLKVQPAELEDSGVYFCASSQAETGGNIQYFGAGTRLSVL.